The 27 T cell receptor beta chains presented below share a single source sample, sequenced in a study of stem cell transplantation in POMP-related autoinflammatory disease. The data were produced by immunoSEQ multiplex PCR, yet TCRdb's version contains in-frame clones alone and is incomplete. The repertoire holds tens of thousands of clones, with approximately 91% as singletons. This specimen was CD4+ T cells from PBMCs, taken after stem cell transplantation. All receptors come from a human patient with POMP-related autoinflammation and immune dysregulation (PRAID). Some T cells may originate from the graft donor.

Comments on this clone: The same CDR3 arises from other DNA sequences in this sample as well. The chain is built from TRBV5-4 and TRBJ2-3; no definite D call. Germline CDR1 SGHNT, CDR2 YYREEE (reference sequence). V was pared by 2 bases and J by 0 bases, with 4 bases between. This CDR3 spans 13 amino acids. In DNA, the CDR3 is TGTGCCAGCAGCTTAGAAAGCACAGATACGCAGTATTTT. Its protein product is CASSLESTDTQYF.

The sample holds one count of this clone. The chain links TRBV5-1 to TRBJ2-3; 7 nucleotides agree with TRBD1. Germline lookup yields CDR1 SGHRS and CDR2 YFSETQ. The V and J ends lost 0 bases and 0 bases, in that order; junction bases with no gene match: 4. The CDR3 totals 16 residues. The DNA of the CDR3 is TGCGCCAGCAGCTTGGGAGGGGGCTCTAGCACAGATACGCAGTATTTT. Encoded protein: CASSLGGGSSTDTQYF.

The chain uses TRBV4-1 and TRBJ1-5; D may be TRBD1 (6 bases). The CDR3 is 14 residues long. V dropped 5 bases and J dropped 0 bases, with 8 bases sitting between them. Germline V gene data show CDR1 as MGHRA and CDR2 as YSYEKL. The CDR3 bases are TGCGCCAGCAGCAGGACAGATAGCAATCAGCCCCAGCATTTT. Translating it yields CASSRTDSNQPQHF.

The J gene is TRBJ2-2, the V gene TRBV3-1 (or the pseudogene TRBV3-2); D is uncertain. This CDR3 is built from 14 residues. Trimming left V 0 bases short and J 6 bases short, with 8 bases between. From germline, CDR1 is LGHDT and CDR2 YNNKEL (reference sequence). Here the CDR3 DNA reads TGTGCCAGCAGCCAAGATGAAGAGGCCGGGGAGCTGTTTTTT. Residues: CASSQDEEAGELFF.

The J gene is TRBJ1-3, the V gene TRBV19; unclear D gene. The CDR3 sequence is 13 residues long. Between the trimmed V and J ends, which lost 4 bases and 4 bases, there was a span of 8 bases. Germline CDR1 is LNHDA and CDR2 is SQIVND (reference sequence). The CDR3: CASSTSVGNTIYF. The CDR3 DNA follows: TGTGCCAGTAGTACCTCCGTGGGAAACACCATATATTTT.

This clone was seen just once. V and J are TRBV28 and TRBJ2-5; D perhaps matches TRBD2 (7 bases). V shed 3 bases and J shed 1 base, with 18 bases lying between them. The germline V gene encodes CDR1 MDHEN and CDR2 SYDVKM. The CDR3 consists of 17 residues. The CDR3 region has the DNA TGTGCCAGCAGTTTTTGGGCGGGGGCAAGTTTCCAAGAGACCCAGTACTTC. Encoded protein: CASSFWAGASFQETQYF.

The chain employs TRBV5-4 and TRBJ2-1, with 10 positions matching TRBD2. V shed 2 bases and J 4 bases; nucleotides not matched to a gene: 6. Looked up from germline, CDR1 is SGHNT and CDR2 is YYREEE (reference sequence). This CDR3 comprises 16 residues. CDR3: CASSLPSGSSYNEQFF. In DNA form, the CDR3 reads TGTGCCAGCAGCTTACCTAGCGGGAGTTCGTACAATGAGCAGTTCTTC.

The genes are TRBV5-4 and TRBJ1-5, with D perhaps matching TRBD1 (6 bases). Trimming left V 1 base short and J 0 bases short, with 17 bases between. Germline CDR1 is SGHNT and CDR2 is YYREEE (reference sequence). This CDR3 is built from 18 residues. The CDR3, as DNA: TGTGCCAGCAGCTTGATGGCGACGTCAGGGGCTAGCAATCAGCCCCAGCATTTT. This encodes CASSLMATSGASNQPQHF.

The chain combines TRBV19 with TRBJ1-1; no clear D gene. Trimming shortened V by 3 bases and J by 4 bases, and 12 bases separated the two germline ends. Germline lookup yields CDR1 LNHDA and CDR2 SQIVND (reference sequence). CDR3 size: 14 residues. Here the CDR3 DNA reads TGTGCCAGTAGTATTCTGTTAGGGAGCACTGAAGCTTTCTTT. Translation: CASSILLGSTEAFF.

The rearrangement links TRBV6-5 to TRBJ1-4, with a possible D match to TRBD1 (6 bases). Trimming removed 2 bases at V and 8 bases at J, with 12 bases between. In germline, CDR1 is MNHEY, CDR2 SVGAGI. CDR3 length: 14 residues. CDR3 protein: CASSYGQIREKLFF. As DNA, the CDR3 is TGTGCCAGCAGTTACGGACAGATTCGGGAAAAACTGTTTTTT.

In DNA form, the CDR3 reads TGCGCCAGCAGCTTGGTCTCCAGCTCCTCTGGGGCCAACGTCCTGACTTTC. As protein: CASSLVSSSSGANVLTF. The genes are TRBV5-1 and TRBJ2-6; D unresolved. Germline V lookup: CDR1 SGHRS, CDR2 YFSETQ. The ends were cut back, 0 bases at V and 0 bases at J, with 10 bases in the middle. This CDR3 spans 17 amino acids.

CDR3 nucleotide sequence: TGCGCCAGCAGCCAAGATTCTGCTCCCTGGACATTTAGCAATCAGCCCCAGCATTTT. The encoded protein is CASSQDSAPWTFSNQPQHF. The chain uses TRBV4-1 and TRBJ1-5; weak D call: TRBD1 (5 bases). V dropped 0 bases and J dropped 0 bases, with 18 bases sitting between them. In germline, CDR1 is MGHRA, CDR2 YSYEKL. The CDR3 spans 19 residues.

This clone was observed a handful of times. The chain employs TRBV15 and TRBJ1-5, with D perhaps matching TRBD1 (5 bases). This CDR3 is built from 16 residues. V lost 3 bases and J 3 bases, leaving 15 bases between the germline ends. Per germline, CDR1 LNHNV and CDR2 YYDKDF (reference sequence). The CDR3 is CATSSIRDVFNQPQHF. The CDR3 DNA sequence: TGTGCCACCAGCAGTATCCGGGACGTCTTCAATCAGCCCCAGCATTTT.

CDR3 protein: CASGPRLAGTDTQYF. CDR3 DNA: TGTGCCAGCGGACCGAGACTAGCGGGGACAGATACGCAGTATTTT. This chain joins TRBV28 and TRBJ2-3; 11 bases line up with TRBD2. CDR3 length equals 15 residues. Looked up from germline, CDR1 is MDHEN and CDR2 is SYDVKM. The V gene end was trimmed by 8 bases and the J gene end by 3 bases; junction bases not matched to a gene: 7.

A few counts support this clone. V is TRBV7-9 and J is TRBJ1-1; 12 positions agree with TRBD1. Germline trimming cut 5 bases from V and 8 bases from J; bases unmatched to any gene: 6. The CDR3 has 14 residues. CDR1 and CDR2 (germline): SEHNR, FQNEAQ (reference sequence). CDR3 DNA sequence: TGTGCCAGCAGCCCGCGGGACAGGGGGCAGGAAGCTTTCTTT. This codes for CASSPRDRGQEAFF. Full variable domain (remainder filled in from reference TRBV7-9 and TRBJ1-1): DTGVSQNPRHKITKRGQNVTFRCDPISEHNRLYWYRQTLGQGPEFLTYFQNEAQLEKSRLLSDRFSAERPKGSFSTLEIQRTEQGDSAMYLCASSPRDRGQEAFFGQGTRLTVV.

This clone was detected only once. The chain is built from TRBV24-1 and TRBJ2-1; TRBD2 matches 9 bases. The germline gives CDR1 KGHDR, CDR2 SFDVKD. The CDR3 totals 16 residues. Trimming removed 3 bases from V and 8 bases from J; junction bases left unmatched: 10. The CDR3 reads CATSDVLSGSYDEQFF. The CDR3, as DNA: TGTGCCACCAGTGATGTCCTTAGCGGGAGTTACGATGAGCAGTTCTTC.

V and J are TRBV7-8 and TRBJ2-1; possibly TRBD2 for D (5 bases). V was pared by 4 bases and J by 0 bases, with 13 bases between. This CDR3 contains 16 residues. Germline CDR1 and CDR2: SGHVS and FQNEAQ. The CDR3, as DNA: TGTGCCAGCAGCTCTTGGACTGAGAGCTCCTACAATGAGCAGTTCTTC. Protein: CASSSWTESSYNEQFF.

The V gene is TRBV9, the J gene TRBJ2-2, with 8 bases lining up with TRBD1. The V and J ends lost 4 bases and 3 bases, in that order; junction bases with no gene match: 8. Per the germline V gene, CDR1 is SGDLS and CDR2 is YYNGEE. The CDR3 covers 16 residues. In DNA, the CDR3 is TGTGCCAGCAGCCCCAGGACAGGGTCATACACCGGGGAGCTGTTTTTT. Its protein product is CASSPRTGSYTGELFF.

This clone was found a few times. V and J are TRBV19 and TRBJ1-4; D call uncertain. The CDR3 spans 14 residues. Germline V CDR1 and CDR2: LNHDA, SQIVND (reference sequence). V dropped 5 bases and J dropped 5 bases, with 12 bases sitting between them. CDR3 nucleotide sequence: TGTGCCAGTAGTTCTACGGGGATCAATGAAAAACTGTTTTTT. It encodes CASSSTGINEKLFF.

The chain joins TRBV11-2 to TRBJ2-1; 8 positions agree with TRBD2. This CDR3 comprises 15 residues. The J segment lost 6 bases and the V segment lost 0 bases, leaving 4 bases of the junction unmatched. Germline CDR1 reads SGHAT; CDR2 reads FQNNGV. Here the CDR3 reads CASSLDRAGGNEQFF. CDR3 nucleotides: TGTGCCAGCAGCTTAGATCGGGCGGGGGGCAATGAGCAGTTCTTC.

The chain recombines TRBV19 with TRBJ1-2, with D possibly TRBD1 on 6 matching bases. Germline CDR1 is LNHDA and CDR2 is SQIVND (reference sequence). V lost 6 bases and J lost 4, with 15 bases in between. This CDR3 is built from 14 residues. In DNA, the CDR3 is TGTGCCAGTAGAGCCGCCGGGACATCCTATGGCTACACCTTC. Translating it yields CASRAAGTSYGYTF.

This clone was picked up one time. This sequence joins TRBV5-1 and TRBJ2-1; 8 bases map to TRBD2. With V trimmed by 7 bases and J by 6 bases, 9 bases remained unmatched. The CDR3 loop spans 14 amino acids. Germline V gene sequence: CDR1 SGHRS, CDR2 YFSETQ. The CDR3 nucleotides read TGCGCCAGCGGGTTGGGCGGGGGGCTCAATGAGCAGTTCTTC. Its protein product is CASGLGGGLNEQFF.

J is TRBJ2-7 and V is TRBV19; 10 bases map to TRBD1. The CDR3 contains 14 residues. After removal of 6 bases from V and 2 bases from J, the junction contained 4 bases not matched to a gene. Germline CDR1 LNHDA, CDR2 SQIVND (reference sequence). CDR3 DNA sequence: TGTGCCAGTAGCCCGGGACAGGGGACCTACGAGCAGTACGTC. Protein sequence: CASSPGQGTYEQYV.

The chain is built from TRBV30 and TRBJ1-1; D is ambiguous. The CDR3 extends over 14 amino acids. Per the germline V gene, CDR1 is GTSNPN and CDR2 is SVGIG (reference sequence). V was clipped by 4 bases and J by 5 bases, with 17 bases between them. The CDR3 nucleotides read TGTGCCTGGATCGTCCGGGTGAAAAAAACTGAAGCTTTCTTT. Translated, it gives CAWIVRVKKTEAFF.

CDR3 bases: TGTGCCAGCAGCCAAGCTGGGACTAGCGGGAGCCTTTCCTACGAGCAGTACTTC. Translation gives CASSQAGTSGSLSYEQYF. This chain joins TRBV3-1 (or the pseudogene TRBV3-2) and TRBJ2-7; 14 positions match TRBD2. Trimming at V came to 1 base and at J to 1 base, leaving 6 bases not matched to a gene. Germline-derived CDR1 and CDR2 are LGHDT and YNNKEL (reference sequence). This CDR3 has 18 residues.

This chain joins TRBV7-9 and TRBJ1-5; the D is unclear. Germline V gene lookup returns CDR1 SEHNR and CDR2 FQNEAQ (reference sequence). V was pared by 1 base and J by 3 bases, with 4 bases between. The CDR3 has 13 amino acids. The CDR3 sequence is CASSLEANQPQHF. CDR3 bases: TGTGCCAGCAGCTTAGAGGCCAATCAGCCCCAGCATTTT.

This chain links TRBV30 with TRBJ1-3; TRBD1 matches 10 bases. Germline assignment: CDR1 GTSNPN and CDR2 SVGIG (reference sequence). CDR3 size: 14 residues. The V gene end was trimmed by 4 bases and the J gene end by 10 bases; junction bases not matched to a gene: 10. Written as DNA, the CDR3 is TGTGCCTGGACCGCAACCCGGACAGGGGGTACCATATATTTT. Protein product: CAWTATRTGGTIYF.